One TCR beta chain is described in this entry. Germline trimming cut 2 bases from V and 3 bases from J; bases unmatched to any gene: 1. This CDR3 contains 15 residues. Germline CDR1 SGHTA, CDR2 FQGNSA. The data derive from a study of blood T cell repertoires in COVID-19. Study information: Samples taken during acute and convalescent COVID-19 were collected in the United States, Italy and Spain. The cDNA or gDNA used as material had been derived from T cells, B-cell-depleted T cells, or PBMCs.

Original analysis: Reference gene primer amplification gave estimated nucleated cell counts. Data came from immunoSEQ multiplex PCR; TCRdb stores just in-frame clones and leaves some out. That table is the source of V, J and clone size, and D and trimming were worked out from the DNA. The sample contains around 82,000 clones, 90% of which appear only once. Material for sequencing was peripheral blood. The receptor comes from a human donor in a cohort sampled during active COVID-19. The J gene is TRBJ2-5, the V gene TRBV7-2; 12 bases agree with TRBD2. CDR3 DNA sequence: TGTGCCAGCAGCTTAACTAGCGGGGGGAAAGAGACCCAGTACTTC. It translates to CASSLTSGGKETQYF.